Below, 8 T cell receptor beta chains from the same sample are listed, as sequenced in a study of cytomegalovirus exposure and HLA in healthy donors (dated by TCRdb to the late 2010s). Library generation was performed with the immunoSEQ multiplex PCR assay. The multiplex PCR relied on a mix of 60 forward primers for TCR Vbeta segments and 13 reverse primers for TCR Jbeta segments. TCRdb retrieved this table from immuneACCESS and kept in-frame rearrangements only. Not all clones are present; in checked studies, unresolved V genes account for under half, and no reason is known for the remainder. The sample table lists around 230,000 clones, around 80% of them with a count of one. Roughly 6% of the sample is in the top ten clones. Material for sequencing was PBMCs. The receptors come from a middle-aged man in good health and CMV-seropositive.

This rearrangement joins TRBV5-4 to TRBJ2-5, with 7 bases that match TRBD1. The CDR3 runs to 16 residues. Germline V lookup: CDR1 SGHNT, CDR2 YYREEE (reference sequence). Trimming cost V 0 bases and J 1 base; bases outside gene matches: 6. In nucleotides, the CDR3 is TGTGCCAGCAGCTTGGGCCCGGGACAGCCCCAAGAGACCCAGTACTTC. Protein product: CASSLGPGQPQETQYF.

This chain links TRBV11-2 with TRBJ2-4, with a weak D call TRBD2 (6 bases). Germline V gives CDR1 SGHAT, CDR2 FQNNGV. The CDR3 sequence is 14 residues long. Trimming pared 8 bases from V and 8 bases from J, leaving 19 bases between. CDR3 in amino acids: CASGDLGLKDIQYF. The CDR3 coding sequence is TGTGCCAGCGGGGACTTGGGGCTTAAAGACATTCAGTACTTC.

V and J are TRBV10-1 and TRBJ1-1; the match to TRBD1 covers 11 bases. The V gene's germline CDR1 is WNHNN and CDR2 SYGVQD (reference sequence). The CDR3 spans 15 residues. The ends lost 3 bases at V and 10 bases at J; junction bases unmatched: 10. The CDR3 DNA follows: TGCGCCAGCAGTGACTCGGACAGGGGGCCAGTTGTAGCTTTCTTT. This gives the protein CASSDSDRGPVVAFF.

For the CDR3, the DNA is TGTGCCAGCAGTTTATCGAAGGCCAGGGAGACCCAGTACTTC. Its protein product is CASSLSKARETQYF. The V gene is TRBV27, the J gene TRBJ2-5; no firm D call. Germline V gene data show CDR1 as MNHEY and CDR2 as SMNVEV (reference sequence). The CDR3 is 14 residues long. V was pared by 0 bases and J by 5 bases, with 10 bases between.

This clone came up once. This rearrangement joins TRBV6-6 to TRBJ2-4, with 8 bases fitting TRBD1. The germline gives CDR1 MNHNY, CDR2 SVGAGI (reference sequence). This CDR3 contains 12 residues. The V segment lost 8 bases and the J segment 7 bases; nucleotides outside the gene matches: 4. For the CDR3, the DNA is TGTGCCAGCCTGACAGGGGCGAACATTCAGTACTTC. Residues: CASLTGANIQYF.

This sequence joins TRBV6-1 and TRBJ2-3, with a possible D match to TRBD1 (5 bases). Germline lookup yields CDR1 MNHNS and CDR2 SASEGT. The V end lost 6 bases, the J end lost 3 bases, and 10 bases lay between the germline ends. The CDR3 is 13 amino acids. The CDR3 region has the DNA TGTGCCAGCAGGACAGACGGGACAGATACGCAGTATTTT. Residues: CASRTDGTDTQYF.

The J gene is TRBJ2-5, the V gene TRBV9, with 7 positions matching TRBD2. The V and J ends lost 1 base and 3 bases, in that order; junction bases with no gene match: 0. The CDR3 extends over 13 amino acids. CDR1 SGDLS and CDR2 YYNGEE come from the germline V gene. This CDR3 is CASSVSGKETQYF. The CDR3 nucleotides are TGTGCCAGCAGCGTAAGCGGGAAAGAGACCCAGTACTTC.

This sequence joins TRBV18 and TRBJ1-1; D is unclear. This CDR3 contains 15 residues. V lost 3 bases and J lost 8, with 19 bases in between. Germline values: CDR1 KGHSH, CDR2 LQKENI. The CDR3 spells CASSPSQGRFMEAFF. As DNA, the CDR3 is TGTGCCAGCTCACCCTCTCAAGGGAGGTTTATGGAAGCTTTCTTT.